These 24 T cell receptor beta chains came from one sample sequenced in a study of beta chain features in type 1 diabetes. Isolated RNA was reverse transcribed in full, so expressed TCRB transcripts were sequenced. Only in-frame clones appear in the TCRdb table, and some are missing; sequencing was by immunoSEQ multiplex PCR. The table lists 350,000 to 450,000 clones, approximately 14% of them singletons. What was sequenced was naive CD4+ T cells from blood. The receptor set was obtained from a man younger than 40 in good health.

The chain carries TRBV5-1 and TRBJ2-3; no clear D gene. CDR3 length: 14 amino acids. Germline-derived CDR1 and CDR2 are SGHRS and YFSETQ. Between the trimmed V and J ends, which lost 4 bases and 1 base, there was a span of 10 bases. The CDR3 loop is CASSVQPGTDTQYF. Here the CDR3 DNA reads TGCGCCAGCAGCGTACAGCCTGGCACAGATACGCAGTATTTT.

This clone was observed a handful of times. The rearrangement uses TRBV11-2 and TRBJ1-2; D is uncertain. Germline CDR1 and CDR2: SGHAT and FQNNGV. The CDR3 covers 13 residues. V gave up 2 bases and J gave up 4 bases, with 8 bases separating them. The CDR3 protein is CASSLTATYGYTF. The CDR3 DNA follows: TGTGCCAGCAGCTTAACGGCAACCTATGGCTACACCTTC.

CDR3 amino acids: CASGLARRAYEQYF. The CDR3 coding sequence is TGTGCTAGTGGTTTGGCGCGAAGAGCCTACGAGCAGTACTTC. The chain carries TRBV12-5 and TRBJ2-7; D is unresolved. Trimming cost V 1 base and J 2 bases, with 9 bases left between them. CDR3 length: 14 residues. CDR1 and CDR2 (germline): LGHNT, FRNRAP.

A few counts support this clone. In DNA, the CDR3 is TGCAGCCCCTTGAGGGGGCGCGTTCCTTGTGAGCAGTACTTC. Translated, it gives CSPLRGRVPCEQYF. The chain combines TRBV29-1 with TRBJ2-7; TRBD1 aligns across 7 bases. The J segment lost 7 bases and the V segment lost 8 bases, leaving 17 bases of the junction unmatched. Germline V gene sequence: CDR1 SQVTM, CDR2 ANQGSEA. CDR3 length equals 14 residues.

The chain uses TRBV6-1 and TRBJ2-4; D gene uncertain. The CDR3 has 17 amino acids. Germline-derived CDR1 and CDR2 are MNHNS and SASEGT. Trimming removed 4 bases at V and 1 base at J, with 17 bases between. CDR3 loop: CASSANALVSAKNIQYF. The CDR3 DNA reads as TGTGCCAGCAGTGCGAACGCCCTCGTTAGCGCCAAAAACATTCAGTACTTC.

There are a few counts of this clone. The rearrangement uses TRBV9 and TRBJ2-4, with a possible D match to TRBD2 (6 bases). V was clipped by 1 base and J by 9 bases, with 8 bases between them. The CDR3 is 12 residues long. Germline CDR1 reads SGDLS; CDR2 reads YYNGEE. CDR3 coding DNA: TGTGCCAGCAGCGTACAGGGAGGCATTCAGTACTTC. Its translation: CASSVQGGIQYF. Combining the CDR3 with reference TRBV9 and TRBJ2-4 gives the whole variable domain DSGVTQTPKHLITATGQRVTLRCSPRSGDLSVYWYQQSLDQGLQFLIQYYNGEERAKGNILERFSAQQFPDLHSELNLSSLELGDSALYFCASSVQGGIQYFGAGTRLSVL.

This clone has a handful of counts. The V gene is TRBV6-5, the J gene TRBJ2-5; tentatively, D is TRBD1 or TRBD2 (5 bases each). The CDR3 runs to 14 residues. Trimming shortened V by 11 bases and J by 4 bases, and 20 bases separated the two germline ends. CDR1 is MNHEY and CDR2 is SVGAGI in the germline V gene. Here the CDR3 reads CASRRGETGETQYF. DNA of the CDR3: TGTGCCTCTAGAAGAGGGGAGACCGGAGAGACCCAGTACTTC.

This clone has just a few counts. The chain has TRBV5-1 and TRBJ2-1; TRBD1 might be the D (5 bases). CDR3 length: 12 amino acids. V was trimmed by 1 base and J by 9 bases, leaving 8 bases between them. The germline CDR1 and CDR2 sequences are SGHRS and YFSETQ. The CDR3 DNA is TGCGCCAGCAGCTTGCAGGGCTTTGAGCAGTTCTTC. This encodes CASSLQGFEQFF. The variable domain in full, completed from reference TRBV5-1 and TRBJ2-1, reads KAGVTQTPRYLIKTRGQQVTLSCSPISGHRSVSWYQQTPGQGLQFLFEYFSETQRNKGNFPGRFSGRQFSNSRSEMNVSTLELGDSALYLCASSLQGFEQFFGPGTRLTVL.

This clone was seen a few times. The chain joins TRBV7-9 to TRBJ1-2; D is undetermined. With 1 base removed from V and 7 bases from J, the gap between germline ends came to 13 bases. From germline, CDR1 is SEHNR and CDR2 FQNEAQ (reference sequence). The CDR3 runs 14 residues. Here the CDR3 DNA reads TGTGCCAGCAGCTTAGAGTTCGGTCGCGGTGGCTACACCTTC. Its translation: CASSLEFGRGGYTF.

The J gene is TRBJ2-5, the V gene TRBV7-9, with D maybe TRBD1 (6 bases). The CDR3 is 14 residues long. Germline V gene lookup returns CDR1 SEHNR and CDR2 FQNEAQ (reference sequence). Between the trimmed V and J ends, which lost 3 bases and 5 bases, there was a span of 13 bases. In DNA form, the CDR3 reads TGTGCCAGCAGCTTTTCAGCAGGGGTGGAGACCCAGTACTTC. As protein: CASSFSAGVETQYF.

This clone turned up a few times. The chain employs TRBV29-1 and TRBJ2-6; 8 bases are shared with TRBD1. The V and J ends lost 6 bases and 1 base, in that order; junction bases with no gene match: 8. The CDR3 contains 16 residues. Germline CDR1 and CDR2: SQVTM and ANQGSEA. The CDR3 reads CSVPTDRGSGANVLTF. CDR3 in DNA: TGCAGCGTACCGACCGACAGGGGATCTGGGGCCAACGTCCTGACTTTC.

CDR3: CASSIEQGPSGYTF. CDR3 DNA: TGTGCCAGTAGTATAGAACAGGGCCCCTCTGGCTACACCTTC. This sequence joins TRBV19 and TRBJ1-2; D is perhaps TRBD1 (6 bases). Germline CDR1 is LNHDA and CDR2 is SQIVND (reference sequence). With 0 bases removed from V and 7 bases from J, the gap between germline ends came to 12 bases. The CDR3 totals 14 residues.

The chain carries TRBV23-1 and TRBJ1-1; D uncertain. TRBV23-1 is marked as an open reading frame, function uncertain. V lost 1 base, J lost 1 base, and 7 bases lay in between. The CDR3 covers 14 residues. The CDR3 DNA is TGCGCCAGCAGTCAATGTCCCGGGAACACTGAAGCTTTCTTT. Translating it yields CASSQCPGNTEAFF.

This clone was picked up a small number of times. The CDR3 coding sequence is TGCAGCGTTCACCCGGGTGGGGTGCAGGGAAAACTGTTTTTT. Its protein product is CSVHPGGVQGKLFF. V gene TRBV29-1 combines with J gene TRBJ1-4, with TRBD1 as a possible D gene (5 bases). The V gene lost 5 bases and the J gene lost 10 bases, with 20 bases spanning the gap. Germline V gene data show CDR1 as SQVTM and CDR2 as ANQGSEA. The length of the CDR3 is 14 residues.

This chain uses TRBV4-1 with TRBJ2-2; possibly TRBD1 for D (6 bases). This CDR3 contains 16 residues. Trimming removed 2 bases from V and 1 base from J, with 11 bases in between. Germline loops: CDR1 MGHRA, CDR2 YSYEKL. CDR3 residues: CASSQQGQMNTGELFF. The CDR3 DNA is TGCGCCAGCAGCCAACAAGGACAGATGAACACCGGGGAGCTGTTTTTT.

V is TRBV28 and J is TRBJ2-1, with unresolved D. Germline V lookup: CDR1 MDHEN, CDR2 SYDVKM. The CDR3 loop spans 15 amino acids. The V end was cut by 8 bases, the J end by 0 bases, with 14 bases between. The chain's CDR3 is CASAPRPSSYNEQFF. The CDR3 DNA reads TGTGCCAGCGCTCCCCGTCCCAGCTCCTACAATGAGCAGTTCTTC. The full variable domain, in which reference TRBV28 and TRBJ2-1 provide the parts outside the CDR3, is DVKVTQSSRYLVKRTGEKVFLECVQDMDHENMFWYRQDPGLGLRLIYFSYDVKMKEKGDIPEGYSVSREKKERFSLILESASTNQTSMYLCASAPRPSSYNEQFFGPGTRLTVL.

This chain uses TRBV7-2 with TRBJ2-4; unclear D gene. The CDR3 runs 12 residues. Trimming left V 2 bases short and J 6 bases short, with 5 bases between. Germline loops: CDR1 SGHTA, CDR2 FQGNSA. Here the CDR3 DNA reads TGTGCCAGCAGCTTATTAGTAAACATTCAGTACTTC. This translates into CASSLLVNIQYF.

CDR3: CASSTTGTSGSYTQYF. For the CDR3, the DNA is TGCGCCAGCAGCACAACCGGGACTAGCGGGAGTTATACGCAGTATTTT. This chain joins TRBV5-1 and TRBJ2-3, with TRBD2 matching 14 bases. The V and J ends lost 4 bases and 7 bases, in that order; junction bases with no gene match: 8. The CDR3 totals 16 residues. CDR1 and CDR2 (germline): SGHRS, YFSETQ.

In this sample, this clone turned up a few times. V usage is TRBV18 and J usage is TRBJ1-5; 11 bases align to TRBD1. Losses at the gene ends were 3 bases for V and 6 bases for J; bases not matched to a gene: 4. The CDR3 covers 15 residues. The germline CDR1 and CDR2 sequences are KGHSH and LQKENI. CDR3 DNA sequence: TGTGCCAGCTCACCGGACAGGGGGCTGATTCAGCCCCAGCATTTT. Its protein product is CASSPDRGLIQPQHF.

This clone occurred a few times. The chain has TRBV30 and TRBJ2-2, with D perhaps being TRBD1 or TRBD2 (5 bases each). Germline CDR1 is GTSNPN and CDR2 is SVGIG (reference sequence). This CDR3 region has 14 residues. Trimming left V 4 bases short and J 1 base short, with 10 bases between. CDR3 region: CAWTGTVNTGELFF. CDR3 coding DNA: TGTGCCTGGACCGGGACCGTGAACACCGGGGAGCTGTTTTTT. Complete variable domain (other parts from reference TRBV30 and TRBJ2-2): SQTIHQWPATLVQPVGSPLSLECTVEGTSNPNLYWYRQAAGRGLQLLFYSVGIGQISSEVPQNLSASRPQDRQFILSSKKLLLSDSGFYLCAWTGTVNTGELFFGEGSRLTVL.

J is TRBJ1-1 and V is TRBV5-1, with no clear D. There are 15 residues in the CDR3. Germline CDR1 SGHRS, CDR2 YFSETQ. Trimming pared 0 bases from V and 1 base from J, leaving 10 bases between. CDR3 DNA sequence: TGCGCCAGCAGCTTGGACAGTAGAACGAACACTGAAGCTTTCTTT. Amino acid sequence: CASSLDSRTNTEAFF.

This clone has only a few counts. This chain links TRBV30 with TRBJ1-2; D gene uncertain. The CDR3 covers 12 residues. CDR1 GTSNPN and CDR2 SVGIG come from the germline V gene (reference sequence). Trimming removed 2 bases from V and 2 bases from J, with 6 bases in between. In DNA, the CDR3 is TGTGCCTGGAGTCGGGCGAACTATGGCTACACCTTC. It translates to CAWSRANYGYTF.

This clone was seen a few times. The gene calls are TRBV7-9 and TRBJ2-4, with D possibly being TRBD1 (5 bases). Trimming pared 5 bases from V and 8 bases from J, leaving 10 bases between. Germline V CDR1 and CDR2: SEHNR, FQNEAQ (reference sequence). The CDR3 sequence is 12 residues long. In DNA form, the CDR3 reads TGTGCCAGCAGCCCCAGGGTGGACATTCAGTACTTC. This codes for CASSPRVDIQYF.

The chain links TRBV7-8 to TRBJ2-1, with D possibly being TRBD1 (6 bases). The V end was cut by 0 bases, the J end by 8 bases, with 14 bases between. The CDR3 length is 15 residues. The V gene's germline CDR1 is SGHVS and CDR2 FQNEAQ. CDR3 sequence: CASSLASHTGYEQFF. CDR3 nucleotides: TGTGCCAGCAGCTTAGCGTCCCACACAGGGTATGAGCAGTTCTTC.